These 17 T cell receptor beta chains originate from one sample sequenced in a study of HIV-infected patients and healthy controls (dated 2014 in TCRdb). After antiretroviral therapy began, follow-up blood was collected from HIV-infected patients roughly three months, about 14 weeks, later. Whole blood was used without fractionating the cells, so the repertoire represented all peripheral T cells without sorting. Library generation was performed with 5' RACE. The listed sequencing device is Illumina MiSeq. Roughly 510 ng RNA was reverse transcribed with SuperScript III using primers against the alpha and beta constant regions. Separate libraries for the alpha and beta chains were generated through chain-specific third strand synthesis that incorporated multiplexing indices. TCRdb reanalyzed the raw reads on its own, using fastp at Q25 for trimming and MiXCR for clone calling, and kept in-frame beta chains. Each record represents a unique CDR3 protein, reported with the most common genes and DNA among its rows. A total of 8,000 to 9,500 distinct CDR3 sequences appear in this sample, 8.5% to 9% of them only once. The leading ten clones occupy about 20% of the sample.

The specimen comprised blood, sampled during antiretroviral therapy. The receptors derive from an adult with HIV infection.

In its sample, this clonotype ranks as medium-sized. The chain links TRBV29-1 to TRBJ1-1, with TRBD1 as a possible D gene (6 bases). The CDR3 consists of 11 residues. Germline CDR1 reads SQVTM; CDR2 reads ANQGSEA. V was trimmed by 5 bases and J by 4 bases, leaving 8 bases between them. Here the CDR3 DNA reads TGCAGCGTTTCACAGGGCACTGAAGCTTTCTTT. This encodes CSVSQGTEAFF.

This clonotype was seen repeatedly, ten times or more. The chain joins TRBV6-5 to TRBJ1-1; D unresolved. Germline values: CDR1 MNHEY, CDR2 SVGAGI. CDR3 length equals 12 residues. Trimming shortened V by 6 bases and J by 2 bases, and 7 bases separated the two germline ends. The CDR3 loop is CASSLSNTEAFF. The CDR3, as DNA: TGTGCCAGCAGCCTTAGCAACACTGAAGCTTTCTTT.

This clonotype is deemed medium-sized (0.01 to 0.1%). The chain has TRBV25-1 and TRBJ1-4; a weak D match, TRBD1 (5 bases). The germline V gene has CDR1 MGHDK and CDR2 SYGVNS. There are 18 residues in the CDR3. V lost 3 bases and J lost 1, with 18 bases in between. The CDR3 sequence is CASSDCSGFIETNEKLFF. The CDR3 coding sequence is TGTGCCAGCAGTGATTGTTCAGGGTTTATCGAAACTAATGAAAAACTGTTTTTT.

This clonotype was observed many times. The chain employs TRBV6-1 and TRBJ1-1; D unresolved. V lost 8 bases, J lost 0 bases, and 13 bases lay in between. CDR3 size: 14 residues. Germline V gene sequence: CDR1 MNHNS, CDR2 SASEGT. CDR3 DNA sequence: TGTGCCAGCCAACGGGGATTTATGAACACTGAAGCTTTCTTT. Translated, it gives CASQRGFMNTEAFF.

This clonotype has a handful of counts. The chain has TRBV6-5 and TRBJ1-2; 7 positions agree with TRBD1. The length of the CDR3 is 14 residues. Losses at the gene ends were 6 bases for V and 4 bases for J; bases not matched to a gene: 8. The germline V gene has CDR1 MNHEY and CDR2 SVGAGI. CDR3 sequence (DNA): TGTGCCAGCAGACAAGGGGGCAGTGGCTATGGCTACACCTTC. Translating gives CASRQGGSGYGYTF.

This clonotype showed up many times. The chain carries TRBV7-8 and TRBJ2-5; tentatively, D is TRBD1 (6 bases). The CDR3 is 15 residues long. Trimming took off 5 bases at V and 1 base at J, with 14 bases between the two ends. Germline CDR1 is SGHVS and CDR2 is FQNEAQ. CDR3 in amino acids: CASSHQTGSQETQYF. The CDR3 nucleotides read TGTGCCAGCAGCCATCAAACAGGGTCCCAAGAGACCCAGTACTTC.

This clonotype was observed a handful of times. The V gene is TRBV12-3 or TRBV12-4, the J gene TRBJ1-1; no clear D. This CDR3 has 13 residues. V was clipped by 8 bases and J by 0 bases, with 10 bases between them. CDR3 amino acids: CASSRLMNTEAFF. In nucleotides, the CDR3 is TGTGCCAGCTCTAGGCTCATGAACACTGAAGCTTTCTTT.

Judged by abundance, this clonotype is medium-sized. This chain uses TRBV12-3 or TRBV12-4 with TRBJ2-1; no reliable D call. With 8 bases removed from V and 10 bases from J, the gap between germline ends came to 24 bases. This CDR3 contains 15 residues. CDR3 in amino acids: CASLMTLSSSDEQFF. In DNA form, the CDR3 reads TGTGCCAGCTTGATGACACTATCCTCGAGCGACGAGCAGTTCTTC.

Ten or more counts support this clonotype. CDR3 in amino acids: CASSLDLDRTLYEQYV. CDR3 nucleotides: TGTGCCAGCAGCTTAGATCTGGACAGGACACTCTACGAGCAGTACGTC. V usage is TRBV7-3 and J usage is TRBJ2-7; 7 nucleotides line up with TRBD1. Germline-derived CDR1 and CDR2 are SGHTA and FQGTGA. The junction had 10 bases not matched to a gene; V was cut back by 2 bases and J by 3 bases. This CDR3 contains 16 residues.

This clonotype was detected ten times or more. The gene calls are TRBV20-1 and TRBJ1-3; D not resolved. In germline, CDR1 is DFQATT, CDR2 SNEGSKA (reference sequence). The CDR3 spans 13 residues. Between the trimmed V and J ends, which lost 1 base and 2 bases, there was a span of 6 bases. CDR3 region: CSARASPGNTIYF. CDR3 in DNA: TGCAGTGCTAGAGCCAGTCCTGGAAACACCATATATTTT.

This clonotype was seen many times. The V gene is TRBV20-1, the J gene TRBJ2-5, with TRBD2 matching 9 bases. Trimming at V came to 5 bases and at J to 5 bases, leaving 9 bases not matched to a gene. Germline CDR1 reads DFQATT; CDR2 reads SNEGSKA (reference sequence). CDR3 length: 14 amino acids. CDR3 sequence reads: CSAAAAGGFETQYF. In nucleotides, the CDR3 is TGCAGTGCTGCCGCAGCGGGGGGTTTTGAGACCCAGTACTTC.

In its sample, this clonotype was seen many times. This chain links TRBV11-3 with TRBJ2-1; D might be TRBD2 (7 bases). Germline CDR1 SGHNT, CDR2 YENEEA. V was trimmed by 2 bases and J by 6 bases, leaving 11 bases between them. The CDR3 runs 14 residues. The CDR3 region is CASSLRGASNEQFF. The CDR3 DNA is TGTGCCAGCAGCTTACGGGGGGCGTCCAATGAGCAGTTCTTC.

CDR3 nucleotide sequence: TGTGCCACCAGTGTTGATTCCACCAATGAGCAGTTCTTC. Translation gives CATSVDSTNEQFF. J is TRBJ2-1 and V is TRBV24-1; D is undetermined. Germline loops: CDR1 KGHDR, CDR2 SFDVKD. V gave up 5 bases and J gave up 6 bases, with 10 bases separating them. CDR3 length equals 13 residues.

This clonotype is labeled medium-sized. The genes are TRBV5-1 and TRBJ2-7; the match to TRBD1 covers 9 bases. V lost 5 bases and J lost 7; bases outside the gene matches: 4. CDR3 length: 12 amino acids. Germline-derived CDR1 and CDR2 are SGHRS and YFSETQ. This CDR3 is CASRQGAGEQYF. Written as DNA, the CDR3 is TGCGCCAGCAGACAGGGGGCAGGGGAGCAGTACTTC.

The sample holds many counts of this clonotype. The chain recombines TRBV19 with TRBJ1-3, with D possibly TRBD1 on 6 matching bases. CDR1 LNHDA and CDR2 SQIVND come from the germline V gene (reference sequence). The CDR3 sequence is 14 residues long. V was pared by 7 bases and J by 2 bases, with 12 bases between. The DNA of the CDR3 is TGTGCCAGTATCAACAGGGCAGCTGGAAACACCATATATTTT. Protein product: CASINRAAGNTIYF.

This clonotype was seen many times. The V call is TRBV20-1, the J call TRBJ2-5, with 11 bases aligning to TRBD2. This CDR3 spans 14 amino acids. The trim removed 6 bases at V and 4 bases at J, leaving 7 bases unmatched. CDR1 and CDR2 (germline): DFQATT, SNEGSKA (reference sequence). In DNA form, the CDR3 reads TGCAGTGCGAACCTAGCGGGGGGCTCAGAGACCCAGTACTTC. It translates to CSANLAGGSETQYF.

By share, this clonotype ranks as medium-sized. The V and J genes are TRBV7-9 and TRBJ1-1; tentative D call: TRBD1 (6 bases). Looked up from germline, CDR1 is SEHNR and CDR2 is FQNEAQ (reference sequence). V lost 6 bases and J 10 bases, leaving 12 bases between the germline ends. The CDR3 is made up of 11 amino acids. The CDR3 bases are TGTGCCAGCAGTTCCGGGACACGAGCTTTCTTT. The encoded protein is CASSSGTRAFF.